These 24 T cell receptor beta chains were sequenced from one sample in a study of T cells in tuberculosis. Only in-frame clones appear in the TCRdb table, and some are missing; sequencing was by immunoSEQ multiplex PCR. The sample shows 25,000 to 35,000 clones, roughly 94% of them seen only once. Material: PBMCs. The source is a donor aged 10 to 29 with latent tuberculosis or without tuberculosis infection.

The chain employs TRBV7-9 and TRBJ1-1; the D is unclear. CDR1 and CDR2 (germline): SEHNR, FQNEAQ (reference sequence). Between the trimmed V and J ends, which lost 1 base and 5 bases, there was a span of 11 bases. The CDR3 contains 14 residues. CDR3 in amino acids: CASSLVFVETEAFF. As DNA, the CDR3 is TGTGCCAGCAGCTTAGTTTTCGTGGAGACTGAAGCTTTCTTT.

The J gene is TRBJ2-3, the V gene TRBV5-1; 8 nucleotides match TRBD2. The length of the CDR3 is 16 residues. Germline lookup yields CDR1 SGHRS and CDR2 YFSETQ. The J segment lost 2 bases and the V segment lost 4 bases, leaving 9 bases of the junction unmatched. DNA for the CDR3: TGCGCCAGCAGCGCGCGGACTAGCCCTTCCACAGATACGCAGTATTTT. Translated, it gives CASSARTSPSTDTQYF.

This clone was detected only a few times. V and J are TRBV27 and TRBJ2-7, with 10 bases lining up with TRBD2. This CDR3 region has 16 residues. V shed 10 bases, J shed 4 bases, and the junction held 16 bases outside the gene matches. Germline lookup yields CDR1 MNHEY and CDR2 SMNVEV (reference sequence). CDR3 sequence (DNA): TGTGCCACCAAAGGGGCTAGCGGGAGAGAAAAATACGAGCAGTACTTC. Protein sequence: CATKGASGREKYEQYF.

The V gene is TRBV18, the J gene TRBJ1-1; D not resolved. V lost 9 bases and J 4 bases, leaving 9 bases between the germline ends. The CDR3 covers 11 residues. CDR1 is KGHSH and CDR2 is LQKENI in the germline V gene. The CDR3: CARRGSTEAFF. The DNA for the CDR3 is TGTGCCAGAAGAGGGTCCACTGAAGCTTTCTTT.

The J gene is TRBJ1-2, the V gene TRBV5-8, with no clear D. V gave up 4 bases and J gave up 1 base, with 20 bases separating them. CDR3 length: 17 residues. From germline, CDR1 is SGHTS and CDR2 YDEGEE. The CDR3 loop reads CASSERGFLPLNYGYTF. CDR3 sequence (DNA): TGTGCCAGCAGCGAAAGAGGGTTCCTACCGCTTAACTATGGCTACACCTTC.

V usage is TRBV7-8 and J usage is TRBJ1-2; 8 bases fit TRBD1. The V segment lost 1 base and the J segment 4 bases; nucleotides outside the gene matches: 8. Germline V gene data show CDR1 as SGHVS and CDR2 as FQNEAQ. The CDR3 extends over 16 amino acids. Here the CDR3 reads CASSLGGRGRTYGYTF. The DNA for the CDR3 is TGTGCCAGCAGCTTAGGGGGCAGGGGGCGGACCTATGGCTACACCTTC. The full variable domain, rest sourced from reference TRBV7-8 and TRBJ1-2, is GAGVSQSPRYKVAKRGQDVALRCDPISGHVSLFWYQQALGQGPEFLTYFQNEAQLDKSGLPSDRFFAERPEGSVSTLKIQRTQQEDSAVYLCASSLGGRGRTYGYTFGSGTRLTVV.

This CDR3 reads CASSLAPRTGAPGTSGYTF. For the CDR3, the DNA is TGCGCCAGCAGCTTGGCCCCGAGGACAGGGGCCCCCGGTACGAGCGGCTACACCTTC. The V call is TRBV5-1, the J call TRBJ1-2, with 9 bases fitting TRBD1. Germline V gives CDR1 SGHRS, CDR2 YFSETQ. The CDR3 loop spans 19 amino acids. V trimming: 0 bases; J trimming: 8 bases; junction bases outside the gene matches: 20.

The chain is built from TRBV7-3 and TRBJ2-1; D uncertain. This CDR3 region has 13 residues. Trimming pared 5 bases from V and 9 bases from J, leaving 14 bases between. Germline V lookup: CDR1 SGHTA, CDR2 FQGTGA. This CDR3 is CASSPPGSSEQFF. The CDR3 DNA reads TGTGCCAGCAGCCCCCCCGGGTCGAGTGAGCAGTTCTTC.

The rearrangement links TRBV9 to TRBJ2-3, with TRBD2 matching over 7 bases. CDR3 size: 14 residues. The trim removed 4 bases at V and 6 bases at J, leaving 8 bases unmatched. Per germline, CDR1 SGDLS and CDR2 YYNGEE. The CDR3 sequence: CASSPLAGVDTQYF. The CDR3 nucleotides are TGTGCCAGCAGCCCACTTGCGGGAGTTGATACGCAGTATTTT.

The genes are TRBV2 and TRBJ2-7, with D maybe TRBD2 (5 bases). The length of the CDR3 is 14 residues. The germline V gene encodes CDR1 SNHLY and CDR2 FYNNEI. Between the trimmed V and J ends, which lost 3 bases and 0 bases, there was a span of 9 bases. CDR3 region: CASSEEVSSYEQYF. For the CDR3, the DNA is TGTGCCAGCAGTGAGGAGGTGAGCTCCTACGAGCAGTACTTC.

This chain joins TRBV5-4 and TRBJ2-2; D ambiguous. V gave up 2 bases and J gave up 2 bases, with 7 bases separating them. The CDR3 totals 14 residues. The germline V gene has CDR1 SGHNT and CDR2 YYREEE (reference sequence). The CDR3 DNA reads as TGTGCCAGCAGCTTCAACTCCAACACCGGGGAGCTGTTTTTT. The encoded protein is CASSFNSNTGELFF.

The V and J genes are TRBV11-2 and TRBJ2-1; TRBD2 agrees at 11 bases. Trimming took 4 bases from V and 2 from J; bases not matched to a gene: 10. The CDR3 loop spans 18 amino acids. Germline-derived CDR1 and CDR2 are SGHAT and FQNNGV. The CDR3 region is CASSYSGVLAGAYNEQFF. The CDR3 nucleotides are TGTGCCAGCAGCTATTCCGGAGTACTAGCGGGAGCCTACAATGAGCAGTTCTTC.

V usage is TRBV4-3 and J usage is TRBJ2-7; no definite D call. This CDR3 region has 14 residues. The V end was cut by 5 bases, the J end by 6 bases, with 17 bases between. Per the germline V gene, CDR1 is LGHNA and CDR2 is YSLEER. As DNA, the CDR3 is TGCGCCAGCAGCTTGCGAATCGGGTCGGGCGAGCAGTACTTC. Protein sequence: CASSLRIGSGEQYF.

The chain is built from TRBV12-5 and TRBJ2-7; a weak D match, TRBD1 (7 bases). The CDR3 loop spans 13 amino acids. CDR1 and CDR2 from the germline V gene are LGHNT and FRNRAP. V was trimmed by 6 bases and J by 3 bases, leaving 12 bases between them. CDR3 residues: CASGRGTDYEQYF. DNA of the CDR3: TGTGCTAGTGGCCGCGGGACAGACTACGAGCAGTACTTC. The entire variable domain, with the rest obtained from reference TRBV12-5 and TRBJ2-7, is as follows: DARVTQTPRHKVTEMGQEVTMRCQPILGHNTVFWYRQTMMQGLELLAYFRNRAPLDDSGMPKDRFSAEMPDATLATLKIQPSEPRDSAVYFCASGRGTDYEQYFGPGTRLTVT.

The chain combines TRBV6-1 with TRBJ1-1; 7 nucleotides agree with TRBD1. CDR1 and CDR2 (germline): MNHNS, SASEGT. The CDR3 totals 13 residues. The trim removed 10 bases at V and 1 base at J, leaving 6 bases unmatched. CDR3 nucleotide sequence: TGTGCCACCTTACAGGGGAAGAACACTGAAGCTTTCTTT. Residues: CATLQGKNTEAFF.

The gene calls are TRBV11-3 and TRBJ2-1, with D tentatively TRBD2 (5 bases). CDR1 is SGHNT and CDR2 is YENEEA in the germline V gene. The CDR3 loop spans 15 amino acids. V was clipped by 1 base and J by 9 bases, with 16 bases between them. Written as DNA, the CDR3 is TGTGCCAGCAGCTTAGCCCGGGGAGCTGGAGGTGAGCAGTTCTTC. Protein: CASSLARGAGGEQFF.

CDR3 in amino acids: CASSEGREDTGELFF. The CDR3 DNA follows: TGTGCCAGCAGTGAGGGGCGGGAGGACACCGGGGAGCTGTTTTTT. This sequence joins TRBV25-1 and TRBJ2-2, with 8 bases fitting TRBD2. Per germline, CDR1 MGHDK and CDR2 SYGVNS. There are 15 residues in the CDR3. V gave up 3 bases and J gave up 3 bases; unmatched junction bases: 3.

CDR3 in amino acids: CATSRPSERNIQYF. CDR3 sequence (DNA): TGTGCCACCAGCAGACCTAGTGAGAGAAACATTCAGTACTTC. The chain carries TRBV15 and TRBJ2-4; D is unresolved. Germline V gene lookup returns CDR1 LNHNV and CDR2 YYDKDF (reference sequence). Trimming removed 2 bases from V and 6 bases from J, with 11 bases in between. The CDR3 is made up of 14 amino acids.

This chain links TRBV7-3 with TRBJ2-2, with 7 bases lining up with TRBD2. Losses at the gene ends were 3 bases for V and 1 base for J; bases not matched to a gene: 2. CDR1 is SGHTA, CDR2 FQGTGA, per germline. This CDR3 contains 15 residues. CDR3 in amino acids: CASSFLAENTGELFF. As DNA, the CDR3 is TGTGCCAGCAGCTTTCTAGCGGAGAACACCGGGGAGCTGTTTTTT.

This clone was recorded once. The sample holds other DNA sequences that translate to the same CDR3. The V call is TRBV5-1, the J call TRBJ2-7; 7 bases match TRBD1. The CDR3 sequence is 14 residues long. Looked up from germline, CDR1 is SGHRS and CDR2 is YFSETQ. V dropped 1 base and J dropped 2; count of bases not matched to a gene: 3. This CDR3 is CASSLRDRAYEQYF. For the CDR3, the DNA is TGCGCCAGCAGCTTGAGGGACAGAGCCTACGAGCAGTACTTC.

This clone appeared a single time. This chain links TRBV19 with TRBJ2-2; D is unclear. Germline values: CDR1 LNHDA, CDR2 SQIVND (reference sequence). The CDR3 contains 11 residues. V lost 3 bases to trimming and J lost 9 bases, with 5 bases between them. The CDR3 region has the DNA TGTGCCAGTAGTATTTGGCGGGAGCTGTTTTTT. This sequence encodes CASSIWRELFF.

CDR3 residues: CSAEGTGRNYGYTF. Written as DNA, the CDR3 is TGCAGCGCCGAGGGGACAGGGAGGAACTATGGCTACACCTTC. This chain links TRBV29-1 with TRBJ1-2; 9 bases align to TRBD1. Germline CDR1 SQVTM, CDR2 ANQGSEA. Unmatched junction bases numbered 8, after V lost 7 bases and J lost 2 bases. The CDR3 runs to 14 residues.

The chain links TRBV7-8 to TRBJ1-1; D uncertain. Trimming removed 10 bases at V and 0 bases at J, with 9 bases between. Looked up from germline, CDR1 is SGHVS and CDR2 is FQNEAQ. The CDR3 is 12 amino acids. The CDR3 DNA sequence: TGTGCCATCGGAGACCTGAACACTGAAGCTTTCTTT. Its protein product is CAIGDLNTEAFF.

The chain has TRBV19 and TRBJ1-1, with D possibly being TRBD1 (5 bases). The V end was cut by 4 bases, the J end by 6 bases, with 18 bases between. This CDR3 has 15 residues. CDR1 is LNHDA, CDR2 SQIVND, per germline (reference sequence). The DNA for the CDR3 is TGTGCCAGTAGTAAGGCGGGCGCGGGACGGGCTGAAGCTTTCTTT. It yields the protein CASSKAGAGRAEAFF.